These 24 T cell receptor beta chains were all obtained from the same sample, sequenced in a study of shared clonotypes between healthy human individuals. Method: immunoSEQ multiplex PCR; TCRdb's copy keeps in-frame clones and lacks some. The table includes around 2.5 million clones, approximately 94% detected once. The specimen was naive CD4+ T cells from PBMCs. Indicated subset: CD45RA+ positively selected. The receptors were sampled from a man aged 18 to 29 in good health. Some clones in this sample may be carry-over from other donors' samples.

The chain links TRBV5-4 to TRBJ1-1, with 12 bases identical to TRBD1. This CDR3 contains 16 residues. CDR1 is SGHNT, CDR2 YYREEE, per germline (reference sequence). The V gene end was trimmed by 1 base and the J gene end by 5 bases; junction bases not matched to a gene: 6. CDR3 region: CASSLPGQGARTEAFF. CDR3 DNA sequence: TGTGCCAGCAGCTTGCCGGGACAGGGGGCAAGAACTGAAGCTTTCTTT. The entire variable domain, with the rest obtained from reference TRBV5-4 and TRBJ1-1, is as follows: ETGVTQSPTHLIKTRGQQVTLRCSSQSGHNTVSWYQQALGQGPQFIFQYYREEENGRGNFPPRFSGLQFPNYSSELNVNALELDDSALYLCASSLPGQGARTEAFFGQGTRLTVV.

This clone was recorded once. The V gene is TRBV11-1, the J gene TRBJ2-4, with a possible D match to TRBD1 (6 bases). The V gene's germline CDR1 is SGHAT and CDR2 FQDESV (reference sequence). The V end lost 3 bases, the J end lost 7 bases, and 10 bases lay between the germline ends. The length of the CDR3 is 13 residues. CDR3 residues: CASSLGTLNIQYF. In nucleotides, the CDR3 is TGTGCCAGCAGCTTGGGGACACTTAACATTCAGTACTTC.

CDR3: CASSRWVGTGVDEQYF. The CDR3, as DNA: TGTGCCAGCAGCCGGTGGGTCGGGACAGGGGTCGACGAGCAGTACTTC. The chain employs TRBV11-2 and TRBJ2-7, with TRBD1 matching over 10 bases. Germline CDR1 SGHAT, CDR2 FQNNGV. Trimming at V came to 5 bases and at J to 5 bases, leaving 12 bases not matched to a gene. The CDR3 covers 16 residues.

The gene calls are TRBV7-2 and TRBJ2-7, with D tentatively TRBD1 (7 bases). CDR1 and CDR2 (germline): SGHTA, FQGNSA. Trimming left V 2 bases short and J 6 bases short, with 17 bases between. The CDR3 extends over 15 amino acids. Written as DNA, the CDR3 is TGTGCCAGCAGCTTACAGGGGGGCGAACCTGGCGAGCAGTACTTC. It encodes CASSLQGGEPGEQYF.

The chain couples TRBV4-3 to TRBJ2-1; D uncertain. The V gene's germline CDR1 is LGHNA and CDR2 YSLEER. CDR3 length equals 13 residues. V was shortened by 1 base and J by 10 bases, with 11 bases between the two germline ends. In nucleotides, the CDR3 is TGCGCCAGCAGCCAAGGGGGTGGATGGGAGCAGTTCTTC. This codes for CASSQGGGWEQFF.

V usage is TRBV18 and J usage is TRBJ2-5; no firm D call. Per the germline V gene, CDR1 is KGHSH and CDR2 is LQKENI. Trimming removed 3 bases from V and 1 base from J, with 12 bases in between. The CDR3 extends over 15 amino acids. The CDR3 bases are TGTGCCAGCTCACCTTCGATGCTCGGCCAAGAGACCCAGTACTTC. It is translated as CASSPSMLGQETQYF. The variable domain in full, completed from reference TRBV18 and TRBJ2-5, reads NAGVMQNPRHLVRRRGQEARLRCSPMKGHSHVYWYRQLPEEGLKFMVYLQKENIIDESGMPKERFSAEFPKEGPSILRIQQVVRGDSAAYFCASSPSMLGQETQYFGPGTRLLVL.

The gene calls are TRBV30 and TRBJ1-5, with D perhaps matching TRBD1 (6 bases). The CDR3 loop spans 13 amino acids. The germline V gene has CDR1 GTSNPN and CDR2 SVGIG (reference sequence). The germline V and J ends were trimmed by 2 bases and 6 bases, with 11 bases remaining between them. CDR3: CAWSLRGSQPQHF. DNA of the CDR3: TGTGCCTGGAGTCTAAGGGGGAGTCAGCCCCAGCATTTT.

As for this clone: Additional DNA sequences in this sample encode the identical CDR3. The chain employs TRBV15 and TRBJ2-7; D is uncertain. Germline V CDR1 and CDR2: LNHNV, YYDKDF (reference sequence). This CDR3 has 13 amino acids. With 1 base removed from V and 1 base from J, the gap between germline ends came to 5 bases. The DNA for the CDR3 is TGTGCCACCAGCAGAGGACTGTCCTACGAGCAGTACTTC. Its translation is CATSRGLSYEQYF. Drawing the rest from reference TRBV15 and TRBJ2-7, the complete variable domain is DAMVIQNPRYQVTQFGKPVTLSCSQTLNHNVMYWYQQKSSQAPKLLFHYYDKDFNNEADTPDNFQSRRPNTSFCFLDIRSPGLGDTAMYLCATSRGLSYEQYFGPGTRLTVT.

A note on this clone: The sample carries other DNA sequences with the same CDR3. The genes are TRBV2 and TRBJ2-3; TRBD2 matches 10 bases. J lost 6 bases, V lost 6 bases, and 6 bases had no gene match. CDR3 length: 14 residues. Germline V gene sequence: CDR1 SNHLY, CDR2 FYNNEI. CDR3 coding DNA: TGTGCCAGCAGCCGAACTAGCGGGACGGATACGCAGTATTTT. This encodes CASSRTSGTDTQYF.

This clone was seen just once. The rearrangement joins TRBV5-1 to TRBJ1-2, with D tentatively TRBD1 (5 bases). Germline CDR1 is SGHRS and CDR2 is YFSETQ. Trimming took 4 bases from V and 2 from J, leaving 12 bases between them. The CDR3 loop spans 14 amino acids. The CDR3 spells CASSGGTGNYGYTF. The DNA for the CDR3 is TGCGCCAGCAGCGGGGGGACGGGGAACTATGGCTACACCTTC.

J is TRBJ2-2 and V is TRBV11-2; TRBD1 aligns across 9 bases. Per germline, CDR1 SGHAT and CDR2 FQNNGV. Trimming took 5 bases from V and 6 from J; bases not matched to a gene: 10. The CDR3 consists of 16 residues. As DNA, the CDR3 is TGTGCCAGCAGCCGACAGGGACAGGGAATCTCCGGGGAGCTGTTTTTT. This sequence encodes CASSRQGQGISGELFF.

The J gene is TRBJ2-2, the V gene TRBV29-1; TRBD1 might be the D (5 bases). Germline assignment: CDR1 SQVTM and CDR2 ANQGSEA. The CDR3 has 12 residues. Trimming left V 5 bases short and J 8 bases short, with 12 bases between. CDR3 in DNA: TGCAGCGTTTGCAGGGCGAGTGGGGAGCTGTTTTTT. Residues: CSVCRASGELFF.

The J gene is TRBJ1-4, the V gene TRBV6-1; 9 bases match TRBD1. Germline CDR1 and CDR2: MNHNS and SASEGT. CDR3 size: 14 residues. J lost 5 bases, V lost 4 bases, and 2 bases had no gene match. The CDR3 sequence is CASSVGQGNEKLFF. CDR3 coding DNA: TGTGCCAGCAGTGTGGGACAGGGAAATGAAAAACTGTTTTTT.

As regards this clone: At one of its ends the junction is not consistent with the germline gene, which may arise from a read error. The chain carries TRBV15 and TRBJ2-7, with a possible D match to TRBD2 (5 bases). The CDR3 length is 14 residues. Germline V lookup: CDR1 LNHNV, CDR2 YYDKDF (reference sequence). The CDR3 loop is CATSRDLGEHERYF. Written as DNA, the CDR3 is TGTGCCACCAGCAGAGATCTCGGGGAACACGAGCGGTACTTC.

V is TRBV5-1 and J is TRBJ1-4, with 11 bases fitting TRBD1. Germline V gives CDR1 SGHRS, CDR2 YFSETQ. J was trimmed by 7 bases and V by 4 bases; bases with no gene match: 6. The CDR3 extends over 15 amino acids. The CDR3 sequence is CASSPTGTGGEKLFF. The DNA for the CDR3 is TGCGCCAGCAGCCCTACCGGGACAGGGGGTGAAAAACTGTTTTTT.

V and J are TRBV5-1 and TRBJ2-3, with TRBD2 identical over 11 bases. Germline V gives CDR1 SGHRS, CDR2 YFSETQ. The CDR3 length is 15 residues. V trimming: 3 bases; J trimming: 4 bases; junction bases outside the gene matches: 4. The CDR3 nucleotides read TGCGCCAGCAGCTCCACTAGCGGGAGCCCAGATACGCAGTATTTT. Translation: CASSSTSGSPDTQYF.

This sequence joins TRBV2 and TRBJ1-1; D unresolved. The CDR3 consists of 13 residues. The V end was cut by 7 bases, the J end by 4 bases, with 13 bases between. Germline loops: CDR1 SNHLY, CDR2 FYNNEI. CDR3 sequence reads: CASTGAEGTEAFF. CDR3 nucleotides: TGTGCCAGCACCGGCGCTGAGGGCACTGAAGCTTTCTTT.

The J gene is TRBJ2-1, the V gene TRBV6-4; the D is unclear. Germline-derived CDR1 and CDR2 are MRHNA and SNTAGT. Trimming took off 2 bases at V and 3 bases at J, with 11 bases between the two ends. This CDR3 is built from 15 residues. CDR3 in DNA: TGTGCCAGCAGTGACCGATCCCGAGGCTACAATGAGCAGTTCTTC. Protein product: CASSDRSRGYNEQFF.

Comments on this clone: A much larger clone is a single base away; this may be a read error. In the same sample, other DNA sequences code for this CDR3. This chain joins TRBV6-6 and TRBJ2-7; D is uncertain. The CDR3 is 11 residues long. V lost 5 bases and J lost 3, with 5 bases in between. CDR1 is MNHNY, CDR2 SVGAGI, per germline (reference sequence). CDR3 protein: CASSLNYEQYF. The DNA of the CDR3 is TGTGCCAGCAGTCTAAACTACGAGCAGTACTTC.

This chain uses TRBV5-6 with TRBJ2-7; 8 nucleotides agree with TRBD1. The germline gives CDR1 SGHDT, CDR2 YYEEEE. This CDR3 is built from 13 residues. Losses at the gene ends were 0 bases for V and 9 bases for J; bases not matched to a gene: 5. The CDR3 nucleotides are TGTGCCAGCAGCTTGGCCCAGGGGGCGACGCAGTACTTC. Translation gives CASSLAQGATQYF.

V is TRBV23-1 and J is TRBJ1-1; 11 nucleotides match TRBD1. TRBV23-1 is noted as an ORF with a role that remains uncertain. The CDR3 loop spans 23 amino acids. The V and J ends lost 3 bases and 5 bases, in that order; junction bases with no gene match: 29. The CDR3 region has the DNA TGCGCCAGCAGTCATCCGGGGGCCTACTATACGGACAGGGGGCCTACTGTTAAGACTGAAGCTTTCTTT. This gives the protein CASSHPGAYYTDRGPTVKTEAFF.

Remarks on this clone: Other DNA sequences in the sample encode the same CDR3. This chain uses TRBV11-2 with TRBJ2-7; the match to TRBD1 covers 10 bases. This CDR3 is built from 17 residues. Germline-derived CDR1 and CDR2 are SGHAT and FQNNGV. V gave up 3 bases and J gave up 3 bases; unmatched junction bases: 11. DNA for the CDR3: TGTGCCAGCAGCTTGGACAGGGGGACTATCCCCTTCTACGAGCAGTACTTC. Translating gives CASSLDRGTIPFYEQYF.

The CDR3 loop reads CASSWGYVGQRDSPLHF. The DNA for the CDR3 is TGCGCCAGCAGCTGGGGGTACGTTGGACAAAGGGATTCACCCCTCCACTTT. V is TRBV5-1 and J is TRBJ1-6; weak D call: TRBD1 (5 bases). The germline V gene encodes CDR1 SGHRS and CDR2 YFSETQ. V lost 3 bases and J 8 bases, leaving 21 bases between the germline ends. The CDR3 contains 17 residues.

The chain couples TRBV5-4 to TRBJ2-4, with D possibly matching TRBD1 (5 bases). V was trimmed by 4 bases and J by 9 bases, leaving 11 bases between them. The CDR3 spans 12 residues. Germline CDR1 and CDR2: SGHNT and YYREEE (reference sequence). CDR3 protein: CASSEVQGIQYF. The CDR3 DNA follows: TGTGCCAGCAGCGAAGTCCAGGGCATTCAGTACTTC.